This T cell receptor (beta chain) was sequenced during a study of T cells in Graves' hyperthyroidism and ophthalmopathy. Turning to the study itself: Peripheral blood was drawn at first diagnosis, prior to all treatment.

Orbital computed tomography and thyroid ultrasound, together with serum TRAb and thyroxine and clinical symptoms, were used for diagnoses. The PBMCs were taken from approximately 9.7 ml of fresh peripheral blood. Deletions cut 5 bases from V and 3 bases from J, with 14 bases between. This CDR3 comprises 15 residues. Germline V CDR1 and CDR2: SGHTA, FQGNSA. Authors of the study amplified TCR beta CDR3 regions from RNA transcripts. HTBI primers drove first-round RT-PCR of the TCR CDR3. TCRdb ran MiXCR on the multiplex PCR reads and lists one entry per CDR3 protein. The repertoire holds 550,000 to 800,000 distinct CDR3 sequences, 16% seen once, with under 10% in the top ten. This clonotype was found many times.

Sequenced: blood. The genes are TRBV7-2 and TRBJ2-1; a weak D match, TRBD2 (6 bases). This sequence was found in a man between 18 and 35 years old with Graves' hyperthyroidism. In nucleotides, the CDR3 is TGTGCCAGCAGCCCACCCGGTAGCGGCTACAATGAGCAGTTCTTC. It codes for CASSPPGSGYNEQFF.